The present T cell receptor (beta chain) was sequenced within a study of T cell changes during pregnancy in multiple sclerosis. Only in-frame clones appear in the TCRdb table, and some are missing; sequencing was by immunoSEQ multiplex PCR. The sample consists of approximately 60,000 clones, roughly 93% of them appearing once. The CDR3 consists of 16 residues. This clone was recorded once. The input for sequencing was peripheral blood, taken in the second trimester of pregnancy. This sequence was found in a female donor with multiple sclerosis, enrolled in a pregnancy study. V gene TRBV12-2 combines with J gene TRBJ1-4; the table calls TRBD1, which could not be checked here. TRBV12-2 has pseudogene status. CDR3 in amino acids: CASRFNPGTTNEKLFF. The CDR3 nucleotides read TGTGCAAGTCGCTTTAACCCAGGGACAACTAATGAAAAACTGTTTTTT.